These 21 T cell receptor beta chains came from one sample sequenced in a study of blood T cell repertoires in COVID-19. Libraries were prepared by immunoSEQ multiplex PCR; TCRdb keeps only in-frame clonotypes and omits some of them. The table shows roughly 140,000 clones, with about 86% occurring only once. The sample was peripheral blood. All receptors derive from a woman aged 40 to 55 with acute or convalescent COVID-19.

The chain uses TRBV5-1 and TRBJ2-1, with TRBD2 matching 9 bases. Germline V CDR1 and CDR2: SGHRS, YFSETQ. This CDR3 comprises 14 residues. V trimming: 5 bases; J trimming: 0 bases; junction bases outside the gene matches: 0. CDR3 DNA sequence: TGCGCCAGCAGTAGCGGGAGCTCCTACAATGAGCAGTTCTTC. Protein sequence: CASSSGSSYNEQFF.

V is TRBV29-1 and J is TRBJ2-3, with a weak D call TRBD1 (6 bases). V was shortened by 7 bases and J by 2 bases, with 16 bases between the two germline ends. The germline gives CDR1 SQVTM, CDR2 ANQGSEA. This CDR3 is built from 14 residues. CDR3 protein: CSGRQEGFTDTQYF. In DNA form, the CDR3 reads TGCAGCGGCCGACAGGAAGGGTTCACAGATACGCAGTATTTT.

The V gene is TRBV11-2, the J gene TRBJ2-3, with 9 bases fitting TRBD2. This CDR3 has 16 amino acids. CDR1 and CDR2 from the germline V gene are SGHAT and FQNNGV. V gave up 4 bases and J gave up 1 base; unmatched junction bases: 6. This CDR3 is CASSSYGGRGTDTQYF. Here the CDR3 DNA reads TGTGCCAGCAGCTCCTATGGCGGGAGGGGCACAGATACGCAGTATTTT.

The genes are TRBV29-1 and TRBJ2-7; 7 nucleotides agree with TRBD2. V trimming: 4 bases; J trimming: 6 bases; junction bases outside the gene matches: 12. Looked up from germline, CDR1 is SQVTM and CDR2 is ANQGSEA. The CDR3 extends over 14 amino acids. CDR3 sequence (DNA): TGCAGCGTTGTTGGGGGGGGGTACGGCCGCGAGCAGTACTTC. It translates to CSVVGGGYGREQYF.

The chain combines TRBV7-8 with TRBJ2-6; D is ambiguous. Germline assignment: CDR1 SGHVS and CDR2 FQNEAQ. The CDR3 sequence is 16 residues long. Trimming left V 0 bases short and J 0 bases short, with 6 bases between. DNA of the CDR3: TGTGCCAGCAGCTTAGCTCGGAGCTCTGGGGCCAACGTCCTGACTTTC. This gives the protein CASSLARSSGANVLTF. Combining the CDR3 with reference TRBV7-8 and TRBJ2-6 gives the whole variable domain GAGVSQSPRYKVAKRGQDVALRCDPISGHVSLFWYQQALGQGPEFLTYFQNEAQLDKSGLPSDRFFAERPEGSVSTLKIQRTQQEDSAVYLCASSLARSSGANVLTFGAGSRLTVL.

The chain carries TRBV10-3 and TRBJ1-1, with a weak D call TRBD1 (6 bases). CDR1 ENHRY and CDR2 SYGVKD come from the germline V gene. Deletions cut 1 base from V and 7 bases from J, with 10 bases between. The CDR3 is 13 amino acids. CDR3 coding DNA: TGTGCCATCAGTGAGTTTGGACAGTTTGAAGCTTTCTTT. This sequence encodes CAISEFGQFEAFF.

This chain uses TRBV29-1 with TRBJ1-1; 7 nucleotides align to TRBD1. The CDR3 extends over 14 amino acids. Germline lookup yields CDR1 SQVTM and CDR2 ANQGSEA. V gave up 5 bases and J gave up 2 bases; unmatched junction bases: 8. The chain's CDR3 is CSVLYGTANTEAFF. The DNA for the CDR3 is TGCAGCGTTCTCTACGGGACAGCCAACACTGAAGCTTTCTTT.

The chain combines TRBV10-3 with TRBJ2-3; tentative D call: TRBD2 (5 bases). The CDR3 has 13 residues. Trimming removed 8 bases at V and 0 bases at J, with 9 bases between. The germline gives CDR1 ENHRY, CDR2 SYGVKD. The CDR3 DNA reads as TGTGCCATCGGCGGAGGTAGCACAGATACGCAGTATTTT. Translating it yields CAIGGGSTDTQYF.

CDR3 sequence: CASSFGWGDIQYF. CDR3 DNA: TGTGCCAGCTCCTTTGGATGGGGGGACATTCAGTACTTC. The chain links TRBV6-5 to TRBJ2-4, with a weak D call TRBD2 (6 bases). The CDR3 extends over 13 amino acids. V was clipped by 8 bases and J by 8 bases, with 16 bases between them. Germline V CDR1 and CDR2: MNHEY, SVGAGI.

The CDR3 sequence is CASTQGRNTGELFF. CDR3 coding DNA: TGTGCCAGTACACAGGGGAGGAACACCGGGGAGCTGTTTTTT. The chain employs TRBV19 and TRBJ2-2, with 7 nucleotides matching TRBD1. The CDR3 extends over 14 amino acids. The junction had 3 bases not matched to a gene; V was cut back by 7 bases and J by 1 base. CDR1 and CDR2 (germline): LNHDA, SQIVND (reference sequence).

The count of this clone is one. This chain connects TRBV4-3 to TRBJ1-5; the D is unclear. Germline CDR1 is LGHNA and CDR2 is YSLEER. This CDR3 comprises 13 residues. Trimming took 0 bases from V and 4 from J, leaving 4 bases between them. The CDR3 DNA sequence: TGCGCCAGCAGCCAAGATCAGAATCAGCCCCAGCATTTT. Translating it yields CASSQDQNQPQHF.

The gene calls are TRBV7-6 and TRBJ2-2, with 8 bases that match TRBD2. This CDR3 comprises 16 residues. The V segment lost 5 bases and the J segment 1 base; nucleotides outside the gene matches: 6. Germline-derived CDR1 and CDR2 are SGHVS and FNYEAQ. CDR3 protein: CASSPNSGENTGELFF. The CDR3 DNA is TGTGCCAGCAGCCCAAATAGCGGGGAGAACACCGGGGAGCTGTTTTTT.

The V gene is TRBV19, the J gene TRBJ1-2; the D gene is possibly TRBD1 (6 bases). The germline V gene encodes CDR1 LNHDA and CDR2 SQIVND (reference sequence). The CDR3 consists of 15 residues. The V gene lost 10 bases and the J gene lost 5 bases, with 23 bases spanning the gap. The CDR3: CATNGQFHRGYGYTF. As DNA, the CDR3 is TGTGCCACTAACGGACAGTTCCACAGAGGGTATGGCTACACCTTC.

The chain uses TRBV18 and TRBJ1-3; the D gene is possibly TRBD1 (5 bases). Deletions cut 3 bases from V and 2 bases from J, with 14 bases between. The CDR3 contains 16 residues. The germline V gene encodes CDR1 KGHSH and CDR2 LQKENI. CDR3 in DNA: TGTGCCAGCTCACCCTCCGGGGGGAGTGCTGGAAACACCATATATTTT. Its protein is CASSPSGGSAGNTIYF.

This chain uses TRBV5-1 with TRBJ2-6, with D possibly being TRBD1 (6 bases). The V and J ends lost 3 bases and 2 bases respectively, with 9 bases between them. CDR3 size: 15 residues. Germline V gene lookup returns CDR1 SGHRS and CDR2 YFSETQ. The CDR3 coding sequence is TGCGCCAGCAGCTCAGGGGACGCTGGGGCCAACGTCCTGACTTTC. This codes for CASSSGDAGANVLTF.

The chain is built from TRBV11-3 and TRBJ1-2; 8 bases match TRBD1. The CDR3 loop spans 15 amino acids. V lost 4 bases and J lost 2; bases outside the gene matches: 6. Per the germline V gene, CDR1 is SGHNT and CDR2 is YENEEA. CDR3 sequence reads: CASSSRQGKNYGYTF. CDR3 nucleotide sequence: TGTGCCAGCAGCTCCAGACAGGGGAAGAACTATGGCTACACCTTC.

The chain has TRBV27 and TRBJ1-2; 9 bases map to TRBD1. This CDR3 comprises 14 residues. Germline-derived CDR1 and CDR2 are MNHEY and SMNVEV (reference sequence). With V trimmed by 5 bases and J by 5 bases, 6 bases remained unmatched. DNA for the CDR3: TGTGCCAGCAGTCCCCGGGACAGGGAATATGGCTACACCTTC. This sequence encodes CASSPRDREYGYTF.

The chain links TRBV7-2 to TRBJ2-7; D is undetermined. Germline V gene lookup returns CDR1 SGHTA and CDR2 FQGNSA. Between the trimmed V and J ends, which lost 1 base and 0 bases, there was a span of 16 bases. CDR3 length equals 17 residues. The CDR3 sequence: CASSLGPSLGSSYEQYF. Here the CDR3 DNA reads TGTGCCAGCAGCTTAGGCCCCTCCCTAGGTAGCTCCTACGAGCAGTACTTC.

The chain recombines TRBV6-2 or TRBV6-3 with TRBJ2-1, with 7 bases matching TRBD1. Germline assignment: CDR1 MNHEY and CDR2 SVGEGT. V gave up 5 bases and J gave up 2 bases; unmatched junction bases: 9. The length of the CDR3 is 16 residues. Here the CDR3 reads CASSRRQGATYNEQFF. CDR3 DNA sequence: TGTGCCAGCAGTCGTCGACAGGGTGCAACCTACAATGAGCAGTTCTTC.

V is TRBV7-9 and J is TRBJ1-6, with TRBD1 as a possible D gene (6 bases). Germline V CDR1 and CDR2: SEHNR, FQNEAQ (reference sequence). Deletions cut 2 bases from V and 11 bases from J, with 10 bases between. This CDR3 is 13 amino acids long. The CDR3 loop reads CASSLQGKAPLHF. CDR3 coding DNA: TGTGCCAGCAGCTTACAGGGGAAGGCACCCCTCCACTTT. Full variable domain (missing parts from reference TRBV7-9 and TRBJ1-6): DTGVSQNPRHKITKRGQNVTFRCDPISEHNRLYWYRQTLGQGPEFLTYFQNEAQLEKSRLLSDRFSAERPKGSFSTLEIQRTEQGDSAMYLCASSLQGKAPLHFGNGTRLTVT.

CDR3 in DNA: TGTGCCAGCAGTCTCCCAGGGGGAGTGGGTTATGGCTACACCTTC. Its translation: CASSLPGGVGYGYTF. The chain links TRBV28 to TRBJ1-2; 7 bases are a match to TRBD1. Germline trimming cut 5 bases from V and 5 bases from J; bases unmatched to any gene: 11. The CDR3 has 15 amino acids. Germline CDR1 and CDR2: MDHEN and SYDVKM.